Following are 27 T cell receptor beta chains from one sample sequenced in a study of T cells in Graves' hyperthyroidism and ophthalmopathy. Amplification of TCR beta CDR3 regions used RNA as the template. In the first-round RT-PCR of the TCR CDR3, the HTBI primer set was used. Using its own MiXCR run on the multiplex PCR reads, TCRdb lists one record per CDR3 protein. Of hundreds of thousands of distinct CDR3 sequences listed, around 25% were seen once; the top ten hold 73%. Sequenced material: blood. Every receptor here comes from a man aged 50 to 60 with Graves' hyperthyroidism.

This clonotype was observed a few times. This rearrangement joins TRBV12-3 or TRBV12-4 to TRBJ1-4; D remains ambiguous. The V and J ends lost 6 bases and 7 bases respectively, with 9 bases between them. The CDR3 spans 12 residues. The CDR3 nucleotides are TGTGCCAGCAGGGGCCTGGGTGAAAAACTGTTTTTT. Protein: CASRGLGEKLFF.

J is TRBJ2-1 and V is TRBV5-5, with D hard to call. Per the germline V gene, CDR1 is SGHKS and CDR2 is YYEKEE (reference sequence). The CDR3 consists of 14 residues. Trimming stripped 0 bases from V and 3 bases from J, with 7 bases between. CDR3 residues: CASSLALYYNEQFF. The CDR3 DNA sequence: TGTGCCAGCAGCTTGGCACTGTACTACAATGAGCAGTTCTTC.

This clonotype was picked up many times. The chain recombines TRBV7-9 with TRBJ2-3, with 7 bases that match TRBD1. Germline CDR1 is SEHNR and CDR2 is FQNEAQ (reference sequence). With 4 bases clipped from V and 4 bases from J, the junction kept 5 bases outside the gene matches. The CDR3 covers 14 residues. CDR3 bases: TGTGCCAGCAGCTATACAGGGGTATCAGATACGCAGTATTTT. This codes for CASSYTGVSDTQYF.

In regard to this clonotype: A single base separates this from a much larger clone, so it may be a read error. This chain uses TRBV30 with TRBJ2-2; tentative D call: TRBD1 (6 bases). The ends were cut back, 2 bases at V and 4 bases at J, with 11 bases in the middle. CDR1 is GTSNPN, CDR2 SVGIG, per germline (reference sequence). This CDR3 region has 14 residues. The CDR3 loop is CAWSSGHCTGELFF. The CDR3 bases are TGTGCCTGGAGTTCGGGACACTGCACCGGGGAGCTGTTTTTT. Together with reference TRBV30 and TRBJ2-2, the CDR3 gives the full variable domain: SQTIHQWPATLVQPVGSPLSLECTVEGTSNPNLYWYRQAAGRGLQLLFYSVGIGQISSEVPQNLSASRPQDRQFILSSKKLLLSDSGFYLCAWSSGHCTGELFFGEGSRLTVL.

This clonotype has a handful of counts. This chain links TRBV20-1 with TRBJ1-5; D is unresolved. The V end lost 3 bases, the J end lost 9 bases, and 15 bases lay between the germline ends. The CDR3 loop spans 13 amino acids. CDR1 is DFQATT and CDR2 is SNEGSKA in the germline V gene (reference sequence). For the CDR3, the DNA is TGCAGTGCTAGCAAAGACCGTTCTAGGCCCCAGCATTTT. It translates to CSASKDRSRPQHF.

This clonotype was found a few times. This rearrangement joins TRBV7-2 to TRBJ2-1; no firm D call. CDR1 SGHTA and CDR2 FQGNSA come from the germline V gene. With 1 base removed from V and 8 bases from J, the gap between germline ends came to 9 bases. This CDR3 has 13 amino acids. CDR3 region: CASSLDSGYEQFF. CDR3 nucleotides: TGTGCCAGCAGCTTAGATAGTGGATATGAGCAGTTCTTC.

This clonotype was detected ten times or more. The CDR3 DNA is TGTGCCAGCAGTTACCCCAAAGGTCGGAACACTGAAGCTTTCTTT. Translating gives CASSYPKGRNTEAFF. The chain is built from TRBV12-3 or TRBV12-4 and TRBJ1-1; D is ambiguous. CDR3 length equals 15 residues. V was trimmed by 4 bases and J by 1 base, leaving 13 bases between them.

This clonotype has a count of ten or more. The gene calls are TRBV3-1 and TRBJ1-2; no definite D call. Per the germline V gene, CDR1 is LGHDT and CDR2 is YNNKEL (reference sequence). V was cut by 1 base and J by 5 bases, with 8 bases left in between. The CDR3 has 13 residues. The CDR3 reads CASSQVRGYGYTF. In DNA form, the CDR3 reads TGTGCCAGCAGCCAAGTAAGAGGGTATGGCTACACCTTC.

The chain has TRBV9 and TRBJ2-5, with 11 bases that match TRBD2. This CDR3 spans 16 amino acids. Trimming took 3 bases from V and 5 from J; bases not matched to a gene: 9. CDR1 is SGDLS, CDR2 YYNGEE, per germline. CDR3 in amino acids: CASSDPLAGDGETQYF. The CDR3 DNA sequence: TGTGCCAGCAGCGACCCACTAGCGGGAGATGGCGAGACCCAGTACTTC.

The V call is TRBV12-5, the J call TRBJ2-2; D unresolved. V was clipped by 2 bases and J by 0 bases, with 13 bases between them. Germline V gene data show CDR1 as LGHNT and CDR2 as FRNRAP. The CDR3 has 17 residues. CDR3: CASGLPRAPSNTGELFF. The CDR3 DNA reads as TGTGCTAGTGGTTTGCCACGGGCACCATCGAACACCGGGGAGCTGTTTTTT. The entire variable domain, with the rest obtained from reference TRBV12-5 and TRBJ2-2, is as follows: DARVTQTPRHKVTEMGQEVTMRCQPILGHNTVFWYRQTMMQGLELLAYFRNRAPLDDSGMPKDRFSAEMPDATLATLKIQPSEPRDSAVYFCASGLPRAPSNTGELFFGEGSRLTVL.

The chain is built from TRBV28 and TRBJ2-1, with 12 bases identical to TRBD2. CDR3 length: 17 amino acids. Looked up from germline, CDR1 is MDHEN and CDR2 is SYDVKM. V gave up 4 bases and J gave up 1 base; unmatched junction bases: 5. The chain's CDR3 is CASSSPLAGGSYNEQFF. Written as DNA, the CDR3 is TGTGCCAGCAGTTCCCCCCTAGCGGGAGGGTCCTACAATGAGCAGTTCTTC. Based on the CDR3 plus reference TRBV28 and TRBJ2-1, the full variable domain is DVKVTQSSRYLVKRTGEKVFLECVQDMDHENMFWYRQDPGLGLRLIYFSYDVKMKEKGDIPEGYSVSREKKERFSLILESASTNQTSMYLCASSSPLAGGSYNEQFFGPGTRLTVL.

This clonotype came up a few times. This chain joins TRBV6-1 and TRBJ2-2, with D perhaps matching TRBD1 (6 bases). Trimming cost V 4 bases and J 6 bases, with 12 bases left between them. Germline V gene data show CDR1 as MNHNS and CDR2 as SASEGT. This CDR3 region has 14 residues. CDR3 protein: CASSVQGTAGELFF. The CDR3 nucleotides read TGTGCCAGCAGTGTACAGGGTACTGCCGGGGAGCTGTTTTTT.

Only a few counts were recorded for this clonotype. The chain links TRBV28 to TRBJ2-7; D perhaps matches TRBD2 (5 bases). Germline-derived CDR1 and CDR2 are MDHEN and SYDVKM. The CDR3 extends over 15 amino acids. V gave up 5 bases and J gave up 0 bases, with 14 bases separating them. CDR3 DNA: TGTGCCAGCAGTATCTATCGGGGTGTCTCCTACGAGCAGTACTTC. Amino acid sequence: CASSIYRGVSYEQYF.

The chain links TRBV24-1 to TRBJ2-2; TRBD1 is a possible D gene (5 bases). This CDR3 comprises 14 residues. The germline CDR1 and CDR2 sequences are KGHDR and SFDVKD. Between the trimmed V and J ends, which lost 3 bases and 3 bases, there was a span of 7 bases. CDR3 in DNA: TGTGCCACCAGTGATGGGGCCTACACCGGGGAGCTGTTTTTT. It codes for CATSDGAYTGELFF.

The table lists this clonotype with a few counts. This chain connects TRBV6-1 to TRBJ1-6; D is uncertain. V lost 7 bases and J lost 9, with 7 bases in between. Germline values: CDR1 MNHNS, CDR2 SASEGT. The CDR3 consists of 11 residues. The CDR3 is CASKGGSPLHF. CDR3 DNA sequence: TGTGCCAGCAAGGGCGGTTCACCCCTCCACTTT.

This clonotype has only a few counts. The J gene is TRBJ1-1, the V gene TRBV5-1; 8 bases are shared with TRBD1. V was pared by 0 bases and J by 6 bases, with 10 bases of the junction left unmatched. There are 16 residues in the CDR3. Looked up from germline, CDR1 is SGHRS and CDR2 is YFSETQ. In nucleotides, the CDR3 is TGCGCCAGCAGCTTGGCCCCAGGGGGCGCGGGATCTGAAGCTTTCTTT. This encodes CASSLAPGGAGSEAFF.

V is TRBV6-1 and J is TRBJ1-2; tentative D call: TRBD1 (5 bases). Trimming left V 6 bases short and J 6 bases short, with 11 bases between. The CDR3 spans 12 residues. Germline V gene sequence: CDR1 MNHNS, CDR2 SASEGT. CDR3 sequence (DNA): TGTGCCAGCAGAACAGGTTTACATGGCTACACCTTC. It codes for CASRTGLHGYTF.

The rearrangement joins TRBV6-5 to TRBJ1-1; a possible D gene is TRBD1 (5 bases). Trimming removed 0 bases from V and 4 bases from J, with 12 bases in between. Germline V gene lookup returns CDR1 MNHEY and CDR2 SVGAGI. CDR3 length equals 15 residues. The CDR3 coding sequence is TGTGCCAGCAGTTACTCGGGGGTTTTGGGCACTGAAGCTTTCTTT. The encoded protein is CASSYSGVLGTEAFF.

The chain joins TRBV5-4 to TRBJ2-1; a possible D gene is TRBD2 (6 bases). The CDR3 has 17 amino acids. In germline, CDR1 is SGHNT, CDR2 YYREEE (reference sequence). Deletions cut 5 bases from V and 7 bases from J, with 25 bases between. The CDR3 DNA is TGTGCCAGCAGTAGCGCAGCCGGGAGTTCAACGTGGAATGAGCAGTTCTTC. This codes for CASSSAAGSSTWNEQFF.

This clonotype was seen many times. This chain connects TRBV2 to TRBJ2-7, with D uncertain. Germline CDR1 reads SNHLY; CDR2 reads FYNNEI. The CDR3 totals 12 residues. Trimming took off 11 bases at V and 0 bases at J, with 11 bases between the two ends. This chain's CDR3 is CALNRVSYEQYF. DNA of the CDR3: TGTGCCTTGAATAGGGTCTCCTACGAGCAGTACTTC.

The J gene is TRBJ2-2, the V gene TRBV12-5, with TRBD2 matching 14 bases. The V gene's germline CDR1 is LGHNT and CDR2 FRNRAP. The V segment lost 4 bases and the J segment 7 bases; nucleotides outside the gene matches: 5. CDR3 length equals 16 residues. In DNA form, the CDR3 reads TGTGCTAGTGGTTCCGGGACTAGCGGGAGAGTCGGGGAGCTGTTTTTT. Translating it yields CASGSGTSGRVGELFF.

CDR3 DNA: TGTGCCAGTGGGGGACTAGCGGGAGGTGGAGATACGCAGTATTTT. As protein: CASGGLAGGGDTQYF. The chain couples TRBV2 to TRBJ2-3, with 15 bases lining up with TRBD2. The CDR3 loop spans 15 amino acids. Germline CDR1 SNHLY, CDR2 FYNNEI. The V segment lost 9 bases and the J segment 5 bases; nucleotides outside the gene matches: 6.

The chain recombines TRBV5-4 with TRBJ2-5; 9 positions agree with TRBD1. There are 15 residues in the CDR3. Trimming removed 4 bases from V and 6 bases from J; junction bases left unmatched: 10. Germline values: CDR1 SGHNT, CDR2 YYREEE (reference sequence). As DNA, the CDR3 is TGTGCCAGCAGCCCTAGGACAGGGGAGGGGAAGACCCAGTACTTC. Its protein product is CASSPRTGEGKTQYF. Complete variable domain (other parts from reference TRBV5-4 and TRBJ2-5): ETGVTQSPTHLIKTRGQQVTLRCSSQSGHNTVSWYQQALGQGPQFIFQYYREEENGRGNFPPRFSGLQFPNYSSELNVNALELDDSALYLCASSPRTGEGKTQYFGPGTRLLVL.

There are a few counts of this clonotype. The rearrangement links TRBV24-1 to TRBJ2-1; no firm D call. This CDR3 spans 14 amino acids. V was pared by 6 bases and J by 4 bases, with 12 bases between. Per the germline V gene, CDR1 is KGHDR and CDR2 is SFDVKD. The CDR3 region is CATSKIQSYNEQFF. The CDR3 DNA follows: TGTGCCACCAGTAAGATCCAATCGTACAATGAGCAGTTCTTC.

This clonotype was picked up many times. The chain uses TRBV3-1 and TRBJ2-7, with D possibly being TRBD1 (6 bases). Trimming removed 0 bases at V and 2 bases at J, with 11 bases between. The CDR3 covers 15 residues. CDR1 is LGHDT, CDR2 YNNKEL, per germline (reference sequence). The CDR3 nucleotides are TGTGCCAGCAGCCAAGATGGGACACTTGCCTACGAGCAGTACTTC. It encodes CASSQDGTLAYEQYF.

The chain combines TRBV6-2 or TRBV6-3 with TRBJ2-1; a weak D match, TRBD2 (6 bases). The CDR3 length is 14 residues. Deletions cut 10 bases from V and 4 bases from J, with 17 bases between. CDR1 MNHEY and CDR2 SVGEGT come from the germline V gene. CDR3 nucleotides: TGTGCCACCGCCCCGGGACTCTCATACAATGAGCAGTTCTTC. It codes for CATAPGLSYNEQFF.

The sample holds a few counts of this clonotype. The chain has TRBV3-1 and TRBJ2-7, with a weak D call TRBD1 (6 bases). Germline V lookup: CDR1 LGHDT, CDR2 YNNKEL (reference sequence). The CDR3 runs 13 residues. The V end lost 0 bases, the J end lost 7 bases, and 10 bases lay between the germline ends. This CDR3 is CASSQDGGTEQYF. The CDR3 DNA reads as TGTGCCAGCAGCCAAGACGGTGGGACAGAGCAGTACTTC.